The clone carrying this T cell receptor (beta chain) has only a few counts. The antigen is undetermined. Oncomine TCR Beta short-read sequencing was applied to DNA from cultured CD4+ T cells. TCRdb ran MiXCR on the PCR reads and lists one entry per CDR3 protein. The table has about 18,000 distinct CDR3 sequences, about 39% seen once; the top ten hold roughly 7%. The data originate from a study of vaccination and CD4 T cells after COVID-19. Study-wide results and limits: The authors studied relatively few convalescent patients and analyzed no early post-infection timepoints.

Regarding treatment: approximately 9-day PBMC culture with coronavirus spike peptide pools or control peptides (ViraFEST assay). The CDR3 has 15 residues. The trim removed 4 bases at V and 4 bases at J, leaving 5 bases unmatched. Per germline, CDR1 KGHDR and CDR2 SFDVKD. The chain couples TRBV24-1 to TRBJ2-1; the match to TRBD1 covers 8 bases. The input for sequencing was CD4+ T cells from blood, cultured in vitro, taken after SARS-CoV-2 vaccination. The sequence was obtained from a human donor who had recovered from COVID-19. As DNA, the CDR3 is TGTGCCACCAGTGACCGGACAGGGCAGTACAATGAGCAGTTCTTC. Amino acids: CATSDRTGQYNEQFF.